In this sample, the clone carrying this T cell receptor beta chain turned up many times. Its antigen remains unidentified. Breast cancer patients provided tissue from their axillary draining lymph nodes. The entry originates in a study of breast tumors, draining lymph nodes, adjacent tissues. TCRdb re-analysed the multiplex PCR reads in MiXCR, keeping a single row per CDR3 protein. Of 75,000 to 100,000 distinct CDR3 sequences detected, about 21% appear once; the ten largest clones hold 2% to 2.5%. Whole-study findings and limits: Most tumor T cells seemingly derive from lymph node, then expand in tumor. Data only fit, rather than demonstrated, lymph node origin of most tumor T cells.

Germline CDR1 LNHDA, CDR2 SQIVND (reference sequence). The ends were cut back, 4 bases at V and 1 base at J, with 11 bases in the middle. The CDR3 extends over 15 amino acids. This chain connects TRBV19 to TRBJ2-1, with a possible D match to TRBD1 (6 bases). Sequencing input: axillary lymph node tissue. The TCR was taken from a female donor with breast cancer. Some clones in this sample may be carry-over from other donors' samples. CDR3 in DNA: TGTGCCAGTAGTACAGACAGGTGGTCCTACAATGAGCAGTTCTTC. This encodes CASSTDRWSYNEQFF.